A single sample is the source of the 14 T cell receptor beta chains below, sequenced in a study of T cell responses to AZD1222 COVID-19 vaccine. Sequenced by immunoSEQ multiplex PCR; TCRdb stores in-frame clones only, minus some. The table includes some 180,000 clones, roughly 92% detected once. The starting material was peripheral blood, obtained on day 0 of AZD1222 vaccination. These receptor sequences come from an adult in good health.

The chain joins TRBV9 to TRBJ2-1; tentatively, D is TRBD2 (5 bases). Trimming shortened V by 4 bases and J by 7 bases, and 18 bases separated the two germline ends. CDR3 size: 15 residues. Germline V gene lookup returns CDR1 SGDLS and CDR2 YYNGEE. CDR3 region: CASSSRTGIDNEQFF. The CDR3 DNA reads TGTGCCAGCAGCTCTCGGACGGGGATTGATAATGAGCAGTTCTTC. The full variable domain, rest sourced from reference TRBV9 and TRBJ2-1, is DSGVTQTPKHLITATGQRVTLRCSPRSGDLSVYWYQQSLDQGLQFLIQYYNGEERAKGNILERFSAQQFPDLHSELNLSSLELGDSALYFCASSSRTGIDNEQFFGPGTRLTVL.

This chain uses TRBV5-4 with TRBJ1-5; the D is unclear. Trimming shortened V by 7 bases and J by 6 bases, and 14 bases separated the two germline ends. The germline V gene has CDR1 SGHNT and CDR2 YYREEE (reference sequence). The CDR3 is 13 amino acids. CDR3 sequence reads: CASSSGGSQPQHF. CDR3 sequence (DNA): TGTGCCAGCTCCTCGGGAGGGAGTCAGCCCCAGCATTTT.

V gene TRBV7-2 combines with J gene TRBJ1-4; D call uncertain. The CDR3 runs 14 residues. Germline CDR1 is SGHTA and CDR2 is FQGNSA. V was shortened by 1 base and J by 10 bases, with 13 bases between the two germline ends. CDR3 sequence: CASSLGGDSRKLFF. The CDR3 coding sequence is TGTGCCAGCAGCTTAGGGGGAGACTCTCGAAAACTGTTTTTT.

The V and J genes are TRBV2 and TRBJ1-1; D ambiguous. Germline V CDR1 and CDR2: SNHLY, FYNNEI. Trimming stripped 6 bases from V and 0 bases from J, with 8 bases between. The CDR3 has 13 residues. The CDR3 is CASSLGLNTEAFF. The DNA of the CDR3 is TGTGCCAGCAGCCTCGGATTGAACACTGAAGCTTTCTTT.

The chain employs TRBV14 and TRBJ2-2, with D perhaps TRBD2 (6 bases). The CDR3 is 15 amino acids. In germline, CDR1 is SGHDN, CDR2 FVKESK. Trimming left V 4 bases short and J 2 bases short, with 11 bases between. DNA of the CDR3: TGTGCCAGCAGCCCCCTGGGGGGTAACACCGGGGAGCTGTTTTTT. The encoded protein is CASSPLGGNTGELFF.

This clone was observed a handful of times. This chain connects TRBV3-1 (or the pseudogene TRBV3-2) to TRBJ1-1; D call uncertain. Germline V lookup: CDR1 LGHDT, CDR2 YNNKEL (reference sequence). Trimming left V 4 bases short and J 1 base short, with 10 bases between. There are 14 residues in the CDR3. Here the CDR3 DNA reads TGTGCCAGCAGCCGAAGTGAAGGGAACACTGAAGCTTTCTTT. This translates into CASSRSEGNTEAFF.

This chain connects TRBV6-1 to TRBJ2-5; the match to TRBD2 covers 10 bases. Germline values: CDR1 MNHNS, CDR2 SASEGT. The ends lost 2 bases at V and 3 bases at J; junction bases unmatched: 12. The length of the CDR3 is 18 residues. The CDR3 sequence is CASSEYRRASGRKETQYF. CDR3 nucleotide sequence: TGTGCCAGCAGTGAATATCGAAGGGCTAGCGGGAGAAAAGAGACCCAGTACTTC.

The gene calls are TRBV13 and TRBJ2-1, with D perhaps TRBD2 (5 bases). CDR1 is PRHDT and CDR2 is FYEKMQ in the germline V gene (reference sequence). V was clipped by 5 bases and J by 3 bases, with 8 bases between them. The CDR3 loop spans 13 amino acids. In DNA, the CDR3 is TGTGCCAGCAGCGTACTAGACTACAATGAGCAGTTCTTC. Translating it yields CASSVLDYNEQFF.

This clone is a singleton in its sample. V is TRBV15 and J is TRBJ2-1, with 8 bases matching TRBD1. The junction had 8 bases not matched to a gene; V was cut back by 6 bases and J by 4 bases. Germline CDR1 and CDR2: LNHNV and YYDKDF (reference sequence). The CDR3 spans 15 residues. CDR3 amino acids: CATSRQGNRYNEQFF. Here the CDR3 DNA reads TGTGCCACCAGTAGACAGGGGAATAGATACAATGAGCAGTTCTTC.

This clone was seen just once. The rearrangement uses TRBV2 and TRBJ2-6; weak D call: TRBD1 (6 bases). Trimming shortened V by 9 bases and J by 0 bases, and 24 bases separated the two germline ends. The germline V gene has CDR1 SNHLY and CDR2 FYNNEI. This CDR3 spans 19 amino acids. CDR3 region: CASLRDDRRILSGANVLTF. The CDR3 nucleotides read TGTGCCAGTCTGCGCGACGACAGGCGAATCCTCTCTGGGGCCAACGTCCTGACTTTC. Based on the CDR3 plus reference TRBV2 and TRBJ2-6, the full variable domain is EPEVTQTPSHQVTQMGQEVILRCVPISNHLYFYWYRQILGQKVEFLVSFYNNEISEKSEIFDDQFSVERPDGSNFTLKIRSTKLEDSAMYFCASLRDDRRILSGANVLTFGAGSRLTVL.

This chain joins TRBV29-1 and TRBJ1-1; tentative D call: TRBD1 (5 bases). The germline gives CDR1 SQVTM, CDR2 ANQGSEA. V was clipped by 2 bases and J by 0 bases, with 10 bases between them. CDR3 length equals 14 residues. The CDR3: CSVEKGRMNTEAFF. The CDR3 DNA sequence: TGCAGCGTTGAAAAGGGACGGATGAACACTGAAGCTTTCTTT.

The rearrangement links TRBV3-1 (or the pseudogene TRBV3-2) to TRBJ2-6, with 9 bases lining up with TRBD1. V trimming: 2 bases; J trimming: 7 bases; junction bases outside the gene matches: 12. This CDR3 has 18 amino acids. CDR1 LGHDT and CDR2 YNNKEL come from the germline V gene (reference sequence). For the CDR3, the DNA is TGTGCCAGCAGCCAAAAACGGGGACAGGGTATCGGCGCCAACGTCCTGACTTTC. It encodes CASSQKRGQGIGANVLTF.

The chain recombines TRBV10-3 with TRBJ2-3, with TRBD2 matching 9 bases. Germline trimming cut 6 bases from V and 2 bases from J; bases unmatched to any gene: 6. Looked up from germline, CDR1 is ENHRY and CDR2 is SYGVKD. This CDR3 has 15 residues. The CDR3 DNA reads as TGTGCCATCAGCCAGATAGCGGGGGACACAGATACGCAGTATTTT. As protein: CAISQIAGDTDTQYF.

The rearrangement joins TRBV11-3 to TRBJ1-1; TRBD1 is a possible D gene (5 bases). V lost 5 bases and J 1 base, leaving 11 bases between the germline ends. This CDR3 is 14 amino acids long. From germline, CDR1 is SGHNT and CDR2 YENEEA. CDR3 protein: CASSRGDRNTEAFF. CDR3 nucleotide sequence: TGTGCCAGCAGCCGAGGAGACAGGAACACTGAAGCTTTCTTT.